Below are 11 T cell receptor beta chains sequenced from a single sample in a study of control samples from healthy donors and cancer patients. Profiling relied on immunoSEQ multiplex PCR, and the TCRdb table lists in-frame clones only, not all of them. The table lists approximately 86,000 clones, 86% of them singletons. Sequenced: blood. These TCRs come from a man in his thirties or forties in good health.

The CDR3 bases are TGCGCCAGCAGCCGCGACCGGGACCGCTCACCCCTCCACTTT. This gives the protein CASSRDRDRSPLHF. The chain links TRBV4-1 to TRBJ1-6; D may be TRBD1 (5 bases). The germline V gene encodes CDR1 MGHRA and CDR2 YSYEKL. Trimming pared 4 bases from V and 10 bases from J, leaving 14 bases between. CDR3 length equals 14 residues.

The chain couples TRBV7-9 to TRBJ2-1, with 10 bases aligning to TRBD2. With V trimmed by 2 bases and J by 0 bases, 7 bases remained unmatched. This CDR3 is 18 amino acids long. Germline V gene sequence: CDR1 SEHNR, CDR2 FQNEAQ (reference sequence). The CDR3 DNA sequence: TGTGCCAGCAGCTTACCTAGCGGGGGCGAAAGCTCCTACAATGAGCAGTTCTTC. Translated: CASSLPSGGESSYNEQFF.

The J gene is TRBJ2-1, the V gene TRBV6-4; 7 bases map to TRBD2. This CDR3 spans 13 amino acids. V lost 4 bases, J lost 7 bases, and 4 bases stayed unmatched. Germline values: CDR1 MRHNA, CDR2 SNTAGT. This CDR3 is CASSAQRGNEQFF. The CDR3 DNA reads as TGTGCCAGCAGTGCCCAGCGGGGAAATGAGCAGTTCTTC.

This chain uses TRBV5-4 with TRBJ1-2; a weak D match, TRBD1 (5 bases). The germline V gene has CDR1 SGHNT and CDR2 YYREEE (reference sequence). The CDR3 loop spans 14 amino acids. V gave up 0 bases and J gave up 5 bases, with 11 bases separating them. CDR3 sequence reads: CASSLDDRKYGYTF. The CDR3 DNA sequence: TGTGCCAGCAGCTTGGATGACAGAAAATATGGCTACACCTTC.

The V and J genes are TRBV4-2 and TRBJ2-4, with D tentatively TRBD1 (6 bases). The CDR3 length is 15 residues. CDR1 is LGHNA and CDR2 is YNFKEQ in the germline V gene. V lost 1 base and J 0 bases, leaving 7 bases between the germline ends. The CDR3 sequence: CASSQGQVAKNIQYF. In DNA, the CDR3 is TGTGCCAGCAGCCAAGGACAGGTAGCCAAAAACATTCAGTACTTC.

The chain couples TRBV3-1 (or the pseudogene TRBV3-2) to TRBJ1-1, with a tentative D call TRBD1 (5 bases). Trimming took 3 bases from V and 4 from J, leaving 6 bases between them. Germline CDR1 LGHDT, CDR2 YNNKEL (reference sequence). The CDR3 contains 12 residues. For the CDR3, the DNA is TGTGCCAGCAGCCACAGGGCCACTGAAGCTTTCTTT. It translates to CASSHRATEAFF.

The chain has TRBV12-2 and TRBJ1-5; the DNA was not compared with TRBD1, the D call given in the table. TRBV12-2 is a pseudogene segment. CDR3 length: 14 residues. The CDR3 coding sequence is TGTGCAAGTCGCCCAAACAGGGGAGGCAAGCCCCAGCATTTT. It is translated as CASRPNRGGKPQHF.

The V and J genes are TRBV20-1 and TRBJ2-1; TRBD1 or TRBD2 may be the D gene (5 bases each). CDR1 and CDR2 (germline): DFQATT, SNEGSKA (reference sequence). There are 14 residues in the CDR3. The V end lost 3 bases, the J end lost 1 base, and 10 bases lay between the germline ends. The CDR3 DNA is TGCAGTGCTAGTCCTGGGGGATCCTACAATGAGCAGTTCTTC. Translated: CSASPGGSYNEQFF.

The chain uses TRBV7-2 and TRBJ2-7; the D gene is possibly TRBD2 (5 bases). Looked up from germline, CDR1 is SGHTA and CDR2 is FQGNSA. The CDR3 contains 14 residues. The V gene lost 5 bases and the J gene lost 6 bases, with 17 bases spanning the gap. CDR3 residues: CASSIRQGGGEQYV. CDR3 bases: TGTGCCAGCAGCATAAGGCAAGGAGGAGGCGAGCAGTACGTC.

This clone was recorded only once. This rearrangement joins TRBV5-4 to TRBJ2-5; D is possibly TRBD2 (6 bases). The length of the CDR3 is 15 residues. V was cut by 0 bases and J by 2 bases, with 11 bases left in between. The germline CDR1 and CDR2 sequences are SGHNT and YYREEE (reference sequence). The CDR3 is CASSLGGVAQETQYF. CDR3 DNA: TGTGCCAGCAGCTTGGGGGGGGTCGCACAAGAGACCCAGTACTTC.

The rearrangement uses TRBV9 and TRBJ1-1; D unresolved. Germline-derived CDR1 and CDR2 are SGDLS and YYNGEE. Trimming left V 0 bases short and J 4 bases short, with 13 bases between. The CDR3 totals 15 residues. CDR3 coding DNA: TGTGCCAGCAGCGTAGTGGGCGGGGTGGGCACTGAAGCTTTCTTT. It encodes CASSVVGGVGTEAFF.